What follows are 15 T cell receptor beta chains derived from one specimen sequenced in a study of cytotoxic CD8 clonotypes in ibrutinib-treated CLL. Data came from immunoSEQ multiplex PCR; TCRdb stores just in-frame clones and leaves some out. The table lists more than 75,000 clones, roughly 80% of them singletons. This specimen was PBMCs, taken after 24 months of ibrutinib treatment. The receptors derive from a human donor with chronic lymphocytic leukemia.

The chain joins TRBV20-1 to TRBJ2-1; D is ambiguous. Trimming took 2 bases from V and 9 from J, leaving 8 bases between them. CDR3 length: 11 residues. The germline V gene encodes CDR1 DFQATT and CDR2 SNEGSKA (reference sequence). In DNA, the CDR3 is TGCAGTGCTAGACTAGTCCCTGAGCAGTTCTTC. This translates into CSARLVPEQFF.

CDR3 nucleotides: TGCAGCGTGCTGACAGAGGCCTACGAGCAGTACTTC. Amino acid sequence: CSVLTEAYEQYF. The V call is TRBV29-1, the J call TRBJ2-7; the D gene is possibly TRBD1 (5 bases). The V end lost 6 bases, the J end lost 2 bases, and 11 bases lay between the germline ends. The V gene's germline CDR1 is SQVTM and CDR2 ANQGSEA. The CDR3 extends over 12 amino acids.

The V call is TRBV4-2, the J call TRBJ1-4, with no clear D. V was shortened by 1 base and J by 0 bases, with 9 bases between the two germline ends. Germline CDR1 LGHNA, CDR2 YNFKEQ. The CDR3 contains 16 residues. The CDR3 sequence is CASSQARSATNEKLFF. CDR3 DNA: TGTGCCAGCAGCCAAGCCAGGAGTGCAACTAATGAAAAACTGTTTTTT.

This clone came up once. The J gene is TRBJ2-7, the V gene TRBV7-2, with TRBD1 matching over 10 bases. The CDR3 is 15 residues long. Germline CDR1 is SGHTA and CDR2 is FQGNSA. V shed 7 bases and J 4 bases; nucleotides not matched to a gene: 10. The CDR3 nucleotides read TGTGCCAGCACCCACCGGGACAGGGGTAGGTACGAGCAGTACTTC. Protein product: CASTHRDRGRYEQYF.

CDR3 nucleotides: TGTGCCAGCAGCCTTTCTGGGCGGAATTACGAGCAGTACTTC. Its protein product is CASSLSGRNYEQYF. The chain is built from TRBV7-2 and TRBJ2-7; D remains unclear. Deletions cut 5 bases from V and 4 bases from J, with 15 bases between. The CDR3 sequence is 14 residues long. Germline-derived CDR1 and CDR2 are SGHTA and FQGNSA.

For the CDR3, the DNA is TGTGCCAGTAGGGGGACAGGGCGCGACATTCAGTACTTC. It encodes CASRGTGRDIQYF. This chain links TRBV19 with TRBJ2-4, with 9 bases aligning to TRBD1. V lost 6 bases to trimming and J lost 8 bases; unmatched junction nucleotides: 5. Germline-derived CDR1 and CDR2 are LNHDA and SQIVND (reference sequence). The CDR3 is 13 amino acids.

This clone was observed a single time. The chain links TRBV5-8 to TRBJ2-1; 7 nucleotides align to TRBD2. This CDR3 is 15 amino acids long. Germline loops: CDR1 SGHTS, CDR2 YDEGEE. The ends lost 4 bases at V and 6 bases at J; junction bases unmatched: 10. CDR3: CASSALGGVGNEQFF. In DNA form, the CDR3 reads TGTGCCAGCAGCGCACTGGGGGGGGTTGGCAATGAGCAGTTCTTC. Variable domain in full (rest from reference TRBV5-8 and TRBJ2-1): EAGVTQSPTHLIKTRGQQATLRCSPISGHTSVYWYQQALGLGLQFLLWYDEGEERNRGNFPPRFSGRQFPNYSSELNVNALELEDSALYLCASSALGGVGNEQFFGPGTRLTVL.

The DNA for the CDR3 is TGCGCCAGCAGCTTCCTCGGACAGGGATTCCCTGGGGCCAACGTCCTGACTTTC. This gives the protein CASSFLGQGFPGANVLTF. This sequence joins TRBV5-1 and TRBJ2-6; 8 positions agree with TRBD1. The germline V gene encodes CDR1 SGHRS and CDR2 YFSETQ. The ends lost 2 bases at V and 2 bases at J; junction bases unmatched: 9. The CDR3 consists of 18 residues.

The chain has TRBV18 and TRBJ2-7; TRBD2 agrees at 10 bases. The CDR3 sequence is 17 residues long. The V segment lost 4 bases and the J segment 5 bases; nucleotides outside the gene matches: 14. In germline, CDR1 is KGHSH, CDR2 LQKENI. The CDR3 region is CASSLTQNSGRADEQYF. CDR3 in DNA: TGTGCCAGCTCACTTACCCAAAACAGCGGGAGGGCCGACGAGCAGTACTTC.

This clone was counted a single time. The chain uses TRBV6-4 and TRBJ1-1, with 8 bases identical to TRBD1. Germline V gene sequence: CDR1 MRHNA, CDR2 SNTAGT. CDR3 size: 14 residues. J was trimmed by 3 bases and V by 7 bases; bases with no gene match: 7. CDR3 sequence: CASKRQGADTEAFF. In DNA, the CDR3 is TGTGCCAGCAAAAGGCAGGGGGCAGACACTGAAGCTTTCTTT.

The chain combines TRBV11-1 with TRBJ2-7; unclear D gene. Germline lookup yields CDR1 SGHAT and CDR2 FQDESV (reference sequence). There are 13 residues in the CDR3. V was shortened by 1 base and J by 3 bases, with 7 bases between the two germline ends. The CDR3 spells CASSLDLGYEQYF. In DNA, the CDR3 is TGTGCCAGCAGCTTAGATCTCGGCTACGAGCAGTACTTC.

J is TRBJ1-1 and V is TRBV30; a possible D gene is TRBD1 (5 bases). The germline V gene encodes CDR1 GTSNPN and CDR2 SVGIG (reference sequence). Trimming removed 0 bases from V and 11 bases from J, with 16 bases in between. The CDR3 is made up of 13 amino acids. CDR3 sequence: CAWSVGAPGVAFF. The CDR3 DNA reads as TGTGCCTGGAGTGTAGGGGCCCCCGGGGTCGCTTTCTTT.

V is TRBV15 and J is TRBJ1-5; a possible D gene is TRBD1 (5 bases). Germline V CDR1 and CDR2: LNHNV, YYDKDF (reference sequence). Trimming took 3 bases from V and 0 from J, leaving 9 bases between them. The CDR3 is 15 amino acids. CDR3 nucleotide sequence: TGTGCCACCAGCAGCGACAGAGTTAGCAATCAGCCCCAGCATTTT. Its protein is CATSSDRVSNQPQHF.

Only a few counts were recorded for this clone. The chain has TRBV30 and TRBJ1-1, with D unclear. This CDR3 has 12 residues. CDR1 and CDR2 from the germline V gene are GTSNPN and SVGIG (reference sequence). V lost 2 bases to trimming and J lost 9 bases, with 13 bases between them. The CDR3, as DNA: TGTGCCTGGAGTCGTAACGGGGAAAAAGCTTTCTTT. Its translation: CAWSRNGEKAFF.

The chain has TRBV23-1 and TRBJ1-5; 7 bases match TRBD1. TRBV23-1 is given ORF status, its function remaining uncertain. Trimming cost V 2 bases and J 5 bases; bases outside gene matches: 9. The CDR3 sequence is 16 residues long. CDR3 loop: CASSQLQGPPHQPQHF. The CDR3 coding sequence is TGCGCCAGCAGTCAACTACAGGGGCCGCCCCATCAGCCCCAGCATTTT.